Included here is one T cell receptor beta chain sequence, with context. The antigen is not known. Used for diagnoses were clinical symptoms, serum thyroxine and TRAb, thyroid ultrasound and orbital computed tomography. TCR beta CDR3 region amplification was performed from RNA transcripts. The TCR CDR3 first-round RT-PCR relied on the HTBI primer set. Each CDR3 protein gets one entry after TCRdb re-called the multiplex PCR reads with MiXCR. The table shows a few hundred thousand distinct CDR3 sequences, with 40% to 50% occurring only once. These data come from a study of T cells in Graves' hyperthyroidism and ophthalmopathy. Study observations and caveats: Most clonotypes expanded in thyroid above 0.001 were likewise present in blood. Stable hyperthyroidism and ophthalmopathy were separated using 13 V-J signatures.

The CDR3 runs 14 residues. Trimming at V came to 4 bases and at J to 7 bases, leaving 5 bases not matched to a gene. Germline lookup yields CDR1 SEHNR and CDR2 FQNEAQ (reference sequence). This receptor was taken from an adult woman with Graves' disease, either hyperthyroidism or ophthalmopathy (not recorded which). Material for sequencing was peripheral blood or thyroid tissue (not recorded which). The rearrangement joins TRBV7-9 to TRBJ1-4; TRBD1 matches at 8 bases. The DNA for the CDR3 is TGTGCCAGCAGCTCGACAGGGGCGAGTGAAAAACTGTTTTTT. It specifies CASSSTGASEKLFF. The variable domain in full, with the rest retrieved from reference TRBV7-9 and TRBJ1-4, is DTGVSQNPRHKITKRGQNVTFRCDPISEHNRLYWYRQTLGQGPEFLTYFQNEAQLEKSRLLSDRFSAERPKGSFSTLEIQRTEQGDSAMYLCASSSTGASEKLFFGSGTQLSVL.